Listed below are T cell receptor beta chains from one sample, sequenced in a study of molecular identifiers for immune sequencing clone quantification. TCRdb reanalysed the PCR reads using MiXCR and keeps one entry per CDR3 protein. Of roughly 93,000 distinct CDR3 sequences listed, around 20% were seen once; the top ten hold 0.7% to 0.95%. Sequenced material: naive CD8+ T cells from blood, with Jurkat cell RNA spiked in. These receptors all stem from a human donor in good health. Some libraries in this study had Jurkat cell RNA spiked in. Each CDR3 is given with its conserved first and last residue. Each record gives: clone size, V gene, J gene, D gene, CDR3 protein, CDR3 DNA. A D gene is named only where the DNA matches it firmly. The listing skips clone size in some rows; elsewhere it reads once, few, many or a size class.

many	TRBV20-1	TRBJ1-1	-	CSARGEGRSTGGTEAFF	TGCAGTGCTAGAGGAGAGGGCCGATCCACTGGGGGCACTGAAGCTTTCTTT
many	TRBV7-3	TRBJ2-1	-	CASSFGPGASSYNEQFF	TGTGCCAGCAGCTTTGGTCCAGGGGCGAGCTCCTACAATGAGCAGTTCTTC
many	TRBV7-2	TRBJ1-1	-	CASSLVRANTEAFF	TGTGCCAGCAGCCTCGTCAGGGCTAACACTGAAGCTTTCTTT
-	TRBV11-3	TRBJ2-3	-	CASRPPVEDTQYF	TGTGCCAGCCGCCCGCCCGTAGAAGATACGCAGTATTTT
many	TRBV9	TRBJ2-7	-	CASSVGTDSYEQYF	TGTGCCAGCAGCGTAGGGACAGACTCCTACGAGCAGTACTTC
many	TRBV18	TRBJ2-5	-	CASSAPAIQETQYF	TGTGCCAGCTCGGCCCCAGCGATCCAAGAGACCCAGTACTTC
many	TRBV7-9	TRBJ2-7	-	CASSLGSGVFSYEQYF	TGTGCCAGCAGCTTAGGGTCGGGAGTCTTCTCCTACGAGCAGTACTTC
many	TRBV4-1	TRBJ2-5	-	CASSQEAKETQYF	TGCGCCAGCAGCCAGGAAGCGAAAGAGACCCAGTACTTC
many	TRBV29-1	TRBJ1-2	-	CSVVSNYGNTF	TGCAGCGTTGTGTCCAACTATGGCAACACCTTC
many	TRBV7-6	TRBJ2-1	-	CASSLASLKPSPNEQFF	TGTGCCAGCAGCTTAGCGTCCCTAAAACCAAGCCCCAATGAGCAGTTCTTC
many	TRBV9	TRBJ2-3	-	CASSVGVSSTDTQYF	TGTGCCAGCAGCGTAGGTGTTAGTAGCACAGATACGCAGTATTTT
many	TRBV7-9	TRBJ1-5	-	CASSPTGPGNQPQHF	TGTGCCAGCAGCCCGACGGGTCCGGGTAATCAGCCCCAGCATTTT
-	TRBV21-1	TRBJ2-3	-	CASSKEQKEGEPTDTQYF	TGTGCCAGCAGCAAAGAGCAAAAAGAGGGAGAACCCACAGATACGCAGTATTTT
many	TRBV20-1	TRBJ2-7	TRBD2	CSATQTSGISYEQYF	TGCAGTGCAACCCAGACTAGCGGGATTTCCTACGAGCAGTACTTC
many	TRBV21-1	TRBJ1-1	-	CASSKGAGVDTEAFF	TGTGCCAGCAGCAAAGGCGCGGGAGTGGACACTGAAGCTTTCTTT
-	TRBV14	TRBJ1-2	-	CASSQVQGIGYGYTF	TGTGCCAGCAGCCAAGTCCAGGGGATAGGCTATGGCTACACCTTC
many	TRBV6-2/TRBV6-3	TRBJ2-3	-	CASRPTGTSFSTDTQYF	TGTGCCAGCAGACCGACCGGGACTTCCTTTAGCACAGATACGCAGTATTTT
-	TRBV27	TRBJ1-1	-	CASSLLAVDTEAFF	TGTGCCAGCAGTTTATTGGCAGTGGACACTGAAGCTTTCTTT
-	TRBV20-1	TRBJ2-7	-	CSASGTRANEQYF	TGCAGTGCTAGTGGGACAAGGGCTAACGAGCAGTACTTC
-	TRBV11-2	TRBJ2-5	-	CASSFRASQETQYF	TGTGCCAGCAGCTTCAGGGCGAGCCAAGAGACCCAGTACTTC
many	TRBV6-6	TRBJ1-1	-	CASGHNTEAFF	TGTGCCAGCGGACACAACACTGAAGCTTTCTTT
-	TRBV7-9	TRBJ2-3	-	CASSSPTSPDTQYF	TGTGCCAGCAGCTCTCCGACCAGTCCAGATACGCAGTATTTT
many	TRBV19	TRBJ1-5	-	CASSIQGTFNQPQHF	TGTGCCAGTAGTATTCAGGGGACTTTTAATCAGCCCCAGCATTTT
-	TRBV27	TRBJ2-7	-	CASSWGAGREQYF	TGTGCCAGCAGTTGGGGGGCAGGGCGGGAGCAGTACTTC
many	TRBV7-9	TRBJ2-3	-	CASSSVGGFGGTDTQYF	TGTGCCAGCAGCTCAGTCGGTGGTTTCGGAGGCACAGATACGCAGTATTTT
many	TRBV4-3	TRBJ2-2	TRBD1	CASSQSQGAIGELFF	TGCGCCAGCAGCCAAAGTCAGGGGGCGATAGGGGAGCTGTTTTTT
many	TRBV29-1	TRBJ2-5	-	CSVKLGSEETQYF	TGCAGCGTTAAATTGGGGTCGGAAGAGACCCAGTACTTC
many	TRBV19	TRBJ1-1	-	CASSLGPMNTEAFF	TGTGCCAGTAGTCTCGGACCTATGAACACTGAAGCTTTCTTT
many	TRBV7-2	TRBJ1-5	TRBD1	CASSKRDRSSNQPQHF	TGTGCCAGCAGCAAACGGGACAGGAGTAGCAATCAGCCCCAGCATTTT
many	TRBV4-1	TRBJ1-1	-	CASSQDVGGIGTEAFF	TGCGCCAGCAGCCAAGATGTTGGGGGAATCGGGACTGAAGCTTTCTTT
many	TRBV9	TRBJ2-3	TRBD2	CASSVAGGWSDTQYF	TGTGCCAGCAGCGTAGCGGGGGGGTGGTCAGATACGCAGTATTTT
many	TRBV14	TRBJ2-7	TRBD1	CASSQAQGQGTEQYF	TGTGCCAGCAGCCAGGCACAGGGACAGGGCACCGAGCAGTACTTC
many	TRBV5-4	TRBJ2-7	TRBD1	CASSLFQGAEQYF	TGTGCCAGCAGCTTGTTCCAGGGGGCCGAGCAGTACTTC
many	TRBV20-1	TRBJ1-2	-	CSVTADRNYGYTF	TGCAGTGTTACCGCAGACAGGAACTATGGCTACACCTTC
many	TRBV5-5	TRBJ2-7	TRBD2	CASSLAAGGGEQYF	TGTGCCAGCAGCTTGGCCGCGGGGGGAGGCGAGCAGTACTTC
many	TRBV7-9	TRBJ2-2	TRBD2	CASSPRIRPGLAPQKGTGELFF	TGTGCCAGCAGTCCACGGATCAGGCCGGGACTAGCGCCCCAGAAAGGCACCGGGGAGCTGTTTTTT
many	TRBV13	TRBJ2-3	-	CASSSADPLDTQYF	TGTGCCAGCAGCTCGGCTGATCCTTTAGATACGCAGTATTTT
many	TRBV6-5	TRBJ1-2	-	CASSYPEDGLIYGYTF	TGTGCCAGCAGTTACCCTGAGGACGGGTTGATCTATGGCTACACCTTC
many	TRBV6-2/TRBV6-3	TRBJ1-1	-	CASSDTGLAFF	TGTGCCAGCAGTGATACAGGGTTGGCTTTCTTT
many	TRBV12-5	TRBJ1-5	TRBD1	CASALFEGAYSNQPQHF	TGTGCTAGTGCCCTCTTTGAGGGGGCGTATAGCAATCAGCCCCAGCATTTT
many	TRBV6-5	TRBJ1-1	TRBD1	CASSYSGTGGGLTEAFF	TGTGCCAGCAGTTACTCCGGGACAGGGGGCGGATTGACTGAAGCTTTCTTT
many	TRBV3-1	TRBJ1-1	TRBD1	CASSVTGFMNTEAFF	TGTGCCAGCAGCGTGACAGGGTTCATGAACACTGAAGCTTTCTTT
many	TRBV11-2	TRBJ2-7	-	CASSLGGGTFYEQYF	TGTGCCAGCAGCTTGGGTGGGGGCACCTTCTACGAGCAGTACTTC
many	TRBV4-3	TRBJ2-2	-	CASSQDNRGRNTGELFF	TGCGCCAGCAGCCAAGATAACCGCGGGCGGAACACCGGGGAGCTGTTTTTT
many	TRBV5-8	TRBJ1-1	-	CASSLLPMNTEAFF	TGTGCCAGCAGCTTACTGCCAATGAACACTGAAGCTTTCTTT
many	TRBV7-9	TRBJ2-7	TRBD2	CASSLARTSGRAAFYEQYF	TGTGCCAGCAGCTTAGCACGGACTAGCGGGAGGGCCGCTTTCTACGAGCAGTACTTC
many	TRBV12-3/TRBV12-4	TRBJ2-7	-	CASSFSPGSSYEQYF	TGTGCCAGCAGTTTTTCGCCTGGAAGCTCCTACGAGCAGTACTTC
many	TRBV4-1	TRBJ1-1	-	CASSQAGPNTEAFF	TGCGCCAGCAGCCAAGCAGGGCCGAACACTGAAGCTTTCTTT
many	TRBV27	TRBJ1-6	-	CASSFWGSPLHF	TGTGCCAGCAGTTTTTGGGGTTCACCCCTCCACTTT